The sequence of this T cell receptor beta chain was determined in a study of T cell changes during pregnancy in multiple sclerosis. Some clones are missing from TCRdb's copy, which holds only in-frame ones; the method was immunoSEQ multiplex PCR. The sample consists of tens of thousands of clones, roughly 90% of them appearing once. CDR3 length: 15 amino acids. From germline, CDR1 is KGHSH and CDR2 LQKENI. V trimming: 6 bases; J trimming: 4 bases; junction bases outside the gene matches: 6. This receptor was obtained from a female donor with multiple sclerosis, enrolled in a pregnancy study. The material sequenced was peripheral blood, taken in the third trimester of pregnancy. The J gene is TRBJ2-2, the V gene TRBV18; 9 bases are shared with TRBD2. CDR3 sequence reads: CASSQLAGSTGELFF. For the CDR3, the DNA is TGTGCCAGCTCTCAGCTAGCGGGGAGCACCGGGGAGCTGTTTTTT.